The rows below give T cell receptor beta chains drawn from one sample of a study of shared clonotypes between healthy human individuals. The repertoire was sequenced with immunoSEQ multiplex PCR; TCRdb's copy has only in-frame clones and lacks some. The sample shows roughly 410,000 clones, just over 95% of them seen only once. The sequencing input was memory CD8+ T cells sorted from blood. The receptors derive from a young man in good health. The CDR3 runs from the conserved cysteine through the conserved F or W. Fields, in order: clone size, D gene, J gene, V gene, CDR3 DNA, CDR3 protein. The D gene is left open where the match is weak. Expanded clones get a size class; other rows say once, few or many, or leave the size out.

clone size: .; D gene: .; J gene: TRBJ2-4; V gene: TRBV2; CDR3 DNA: TGTGCCGTATACAGGGAGGACATTCAGTACTTC; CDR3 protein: CAVYREDIQYF
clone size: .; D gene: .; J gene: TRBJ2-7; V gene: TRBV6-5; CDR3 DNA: TGTGCCAGCAGTTACTCGTTTCGCCTAGGGAGTTACGAGCAGTACTTC; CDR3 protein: CASSYSFRLGSYEQYF
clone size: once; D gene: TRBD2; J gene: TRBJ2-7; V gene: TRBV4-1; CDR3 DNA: TGCGCCAGCAGCCAAGGGCCCCTGGGGAGGGAACCCTACGAGCAGTACTTC; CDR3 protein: CASSQGPLGREPYEQYF
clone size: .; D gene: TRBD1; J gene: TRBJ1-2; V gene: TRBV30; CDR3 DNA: TGTGCCTGGAGTGACTCCGGGACAGGGGGCTATGGCTACACCTTC; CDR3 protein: CAWSDSGTGGYGYTF
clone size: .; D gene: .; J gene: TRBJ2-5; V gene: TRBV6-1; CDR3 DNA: TGTGCCAGCAGTGAAGCGTTTCAAGAGACCCAGTACTTC; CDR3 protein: CASSEAFQETQYF
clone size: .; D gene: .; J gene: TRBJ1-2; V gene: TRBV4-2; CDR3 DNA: TGTGCCAGCAACGACGGAAACTATGGCTACACCTTC; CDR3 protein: CASNDGNYGYTF
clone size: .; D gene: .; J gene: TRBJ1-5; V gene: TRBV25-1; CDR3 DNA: TGTGCCAGCAGTGACAGGGGCAATCAGCCCCAGCATTTT; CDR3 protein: CASSDRGNQPQHF
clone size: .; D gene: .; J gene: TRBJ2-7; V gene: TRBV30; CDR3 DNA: TGTGCCGCCGTATTTACGGCCTACGAGCAGTACTTC; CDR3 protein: CAAVFTAYEQYF
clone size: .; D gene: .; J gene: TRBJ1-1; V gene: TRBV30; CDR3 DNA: TGTGCCTGGAGTGTAGGGGGTAGTCTCATGAACACTGAAGCTTTCTTT; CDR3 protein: CAWSVGGSLMNTEAFF
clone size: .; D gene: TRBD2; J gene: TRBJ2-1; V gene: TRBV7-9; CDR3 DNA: TGTGCCAGTAGCACTACTAGCGAAGCCCTATACAATGAGCAGTTCTTC; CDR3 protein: CASSTTSEALYNEQFF
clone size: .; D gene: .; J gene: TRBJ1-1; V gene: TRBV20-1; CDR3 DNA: TGCAGTGCCCTAAGGGGTGAAGCTTTCTTT; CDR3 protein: CSALRGEAFF
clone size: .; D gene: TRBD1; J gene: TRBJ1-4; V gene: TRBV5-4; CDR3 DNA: TGTGCCAGCAGCTTGGCAGGGGGCGAAAAACTGTTTTTT; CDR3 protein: CASSLAGGEKLFF
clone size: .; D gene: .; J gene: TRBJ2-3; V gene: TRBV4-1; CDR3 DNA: TGCGCCAGCAGCCAAGATCTCGGATATGCGCAGTATTTT; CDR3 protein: CASSQDLGYAQYF
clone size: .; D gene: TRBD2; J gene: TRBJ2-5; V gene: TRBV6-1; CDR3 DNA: TGTGCCAGCAGTGGACTAGCGCGAATGAGCCAGTACTTC; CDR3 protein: CASSGLARMSQYF
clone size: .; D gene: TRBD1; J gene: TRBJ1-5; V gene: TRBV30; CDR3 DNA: TGTGCCTGGGGGACAGGGGGTAGCAATCAGCCCCAGCATTTT; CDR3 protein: CAWGTGGSNQPQHF
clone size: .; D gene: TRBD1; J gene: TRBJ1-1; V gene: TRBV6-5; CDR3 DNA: TGTGCCAGCAGATACAGGGGCCGGGGGACTGAAGCTTTCTTT; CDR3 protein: CASRYRGRGTEAFF
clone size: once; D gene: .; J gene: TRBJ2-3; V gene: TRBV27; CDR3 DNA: TGTGCCAGCAGGTCGTATAGCACAGATACGCAGTATTTT; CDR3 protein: CASRSYSTDTQYF
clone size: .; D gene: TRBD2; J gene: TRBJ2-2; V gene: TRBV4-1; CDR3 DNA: TGCGCCAGCAGCCTCGGACTAGCGGGATCCGGGGAGCTGTTTTTT; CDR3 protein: CASSLGLAGSGELFF
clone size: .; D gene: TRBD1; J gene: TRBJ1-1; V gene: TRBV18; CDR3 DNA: TGTGCCAGCTCACCAATACCGGGACAGACCATGAACACTGAAGCTTTCTTT; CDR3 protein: CASSPIPGQTMNTEAFF
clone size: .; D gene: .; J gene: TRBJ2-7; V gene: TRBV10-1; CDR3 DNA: TGCGCCAGCAGTCGGAACTACGAGCAGTACTTC; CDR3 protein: CASSRNYEQYF
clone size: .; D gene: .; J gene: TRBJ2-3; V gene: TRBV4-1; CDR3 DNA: TGCGCCAGCAGCCTCAGGAGTGTGCAGTATTTT; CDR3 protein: CASSLRSVQYF
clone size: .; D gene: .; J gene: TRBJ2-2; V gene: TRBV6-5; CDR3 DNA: TGTGCCAGCAGTTACGGCGTCTTTAACACCGGGGAGCTGTTTTTT; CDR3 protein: CASSYGVFNTGELFF
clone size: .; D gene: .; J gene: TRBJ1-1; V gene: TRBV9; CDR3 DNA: TGTGCCAGCAGCGTAGCTTCATTTGGACAGAACACTGAAGCTTTCTTT; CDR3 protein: CASSVASFGQNTEAFF
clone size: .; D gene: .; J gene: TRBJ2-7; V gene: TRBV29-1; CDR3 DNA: TGCAGCGTTGTCCTCGGACAGCGGAGCTCCTACGAGCAGTACTTC; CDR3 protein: CSVVLGQRSSYEQYF
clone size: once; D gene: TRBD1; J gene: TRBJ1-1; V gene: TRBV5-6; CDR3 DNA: TGTGCCAGCAGCTTGTATGACAGGGGTAAAGCTTTCTTT; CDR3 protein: CASSLYDRGKAFF
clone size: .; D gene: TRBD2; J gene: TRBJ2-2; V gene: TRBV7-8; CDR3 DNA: TGTGCCAGCAACCTAGCGGGAGGGCCGTGGACCGGGGAGCTGTTTTTT; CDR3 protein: CASNLAGGPWTGELFF
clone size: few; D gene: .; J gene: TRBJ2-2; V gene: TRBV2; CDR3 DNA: TGTGCCAGCAGTGATAACGGGGAGCTGTTTTTT; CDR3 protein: CASSDNGELFF
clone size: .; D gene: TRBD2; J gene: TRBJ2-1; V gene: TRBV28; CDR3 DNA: TGTGCCAGCAGTTTCGGGACTAGCTCCTACAATGAGCAGTTCTTC; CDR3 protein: CASSFGTSSYNEQFF
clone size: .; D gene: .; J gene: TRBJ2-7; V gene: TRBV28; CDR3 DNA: TGTGCCAGCACACCCGGGACGAACTACGAGCAGTACTTC; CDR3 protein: CASTPGTNYEQYF
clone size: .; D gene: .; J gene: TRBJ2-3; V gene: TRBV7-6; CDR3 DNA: TGTGCCAGCAGCTTAGGGGCTACCAATACGCAGTATTTT; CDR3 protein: CASSLGATNTQYF
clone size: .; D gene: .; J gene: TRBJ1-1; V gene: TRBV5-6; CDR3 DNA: TGTGCCAGCAGCTCCACTCTGGGCCGGGAGGGCACTGAAGCTTTCTTT; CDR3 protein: CASSSTLGREGTEAFF
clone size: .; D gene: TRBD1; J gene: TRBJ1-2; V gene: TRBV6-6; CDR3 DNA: TGTGCCAGCAGAGGACAGGGGGCCCTCTATGGCTACACCTTC; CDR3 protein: CASRGQGALYGYTF
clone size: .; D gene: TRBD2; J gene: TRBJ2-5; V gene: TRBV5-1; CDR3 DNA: TGCGCCAGCAGCTTGGAGGCTAGCGGGAGTTCAGAGACCCAGTACTTC; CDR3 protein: CASSLEASGSSETQYF
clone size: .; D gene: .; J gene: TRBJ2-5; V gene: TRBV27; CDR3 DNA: TGTGCCAGCAGTTTATGGGCCGGTAAAGAGACCCAGTACTTC; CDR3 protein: CASSLWAGKETQYF
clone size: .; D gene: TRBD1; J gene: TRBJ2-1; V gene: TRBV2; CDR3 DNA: TGTGCCAGCGGGCCGGGACAGGCTAACAATGAGCAGTTCTTC; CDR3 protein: CASGPGQANNEQFF
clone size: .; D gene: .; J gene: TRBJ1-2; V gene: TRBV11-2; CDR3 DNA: TGTGCCAGCAGTTGGGGTTACGGCTACACCTTC; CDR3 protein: CASSWGYGYTF
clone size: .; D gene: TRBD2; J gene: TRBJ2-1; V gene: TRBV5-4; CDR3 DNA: TGTGCCAGCACCCCACTAGCGGGGGCTTACAATGAGCAGTTCTTC; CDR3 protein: CASTPLAGAYNEQFF
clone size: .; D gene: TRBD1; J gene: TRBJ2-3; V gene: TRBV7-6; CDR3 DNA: TGTGCCAGCAGCTTCTCGGGACAGGGAACAGATACGCAGTATTTT; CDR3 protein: CASSFSGQGTDTQYF
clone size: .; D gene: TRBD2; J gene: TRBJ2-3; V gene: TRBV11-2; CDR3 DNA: TGTGCCAGCAGCCCGGGGACTAGCGGGAGGGTGGATACGCAGTATTTT; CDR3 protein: CASSPGTSGRVDTQYF
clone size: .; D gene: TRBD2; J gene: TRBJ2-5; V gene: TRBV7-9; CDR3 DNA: TGTGCCAGCAGCTTAGTGGCACTAGCGGAGAACCAAGAGACCCAGTACTTC; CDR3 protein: CASSLVALAENQETQYF
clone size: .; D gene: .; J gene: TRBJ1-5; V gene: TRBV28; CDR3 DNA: TGTGCCAGCAGTTCGGTAGGGTCGGGCAATCAGCCCCAGCATTTT; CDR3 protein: CASSSVGSGNQPQHF
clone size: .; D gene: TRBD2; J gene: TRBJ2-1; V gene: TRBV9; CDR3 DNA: TGTGCCAGCACCCCCCTAGCGGGAGTAGGAAATGAGCAGTTCTTC; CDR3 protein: CASTPLAGVGNEQFF
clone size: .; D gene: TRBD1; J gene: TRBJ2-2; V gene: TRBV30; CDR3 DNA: TGTGCTTCCGGGACAGGGCTAGGGTCCGGGGAGCTGTTTTTT; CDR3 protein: CASGTGLGSGELFF
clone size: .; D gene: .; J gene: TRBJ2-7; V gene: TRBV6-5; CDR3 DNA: TGTGCCAGCAGTGACCTCTACGAGCAGTACTTC; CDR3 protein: CASSDLYEQYF
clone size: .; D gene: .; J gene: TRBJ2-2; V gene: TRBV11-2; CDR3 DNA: TGTGCCAGCAGCTTAAAACAGGCGTGGCGGGTTACCGGGGAGCTGTTTTTT; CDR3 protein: CASSLKQAWRVTGELFF
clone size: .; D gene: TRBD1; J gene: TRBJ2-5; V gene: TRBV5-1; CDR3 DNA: TGCGCCAGCAGCTCAGGACAGGGACGGGAGACCCAGTACTTC; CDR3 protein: CASSSGQGRETQYF